This TCR beta chain comes out of a study of regulatory T cells in long-lasting Graves disease. Described time point: newly diagnosed GD, antithyroid drugs for less than 3 months. Making the TCR library involved RNA that had been extracted from PBMCs. In this sample, this clonotype turned up many times. With 7 bases removed from V and 9 bases from J, the gap between germline ends came to 16 bases. The germline CDR1 and CDR2 sequences are SNHLY and FYNNEI. This CDR3 comprises 13 residues. Arm-PCR of CDR3 regions and iRepertoire HTBI primers were used to build TCR beta libraries. In the authors' methods: Across all samples, under 65 TRBV segments and 11 to 15 TRBJ segments were identified. From the multiplex PCR reads, TCRdb called clonotypes with MiXCR, one entry per CDR3 protein. What appears here as the V and J calls and clone size reflects TCRdb's work, not the paper's. The data show over 500,000 distinct CDR3 sequences, with about 16% seen just once and around 12% held by the top ten.

These same records also appear under a second study, on T cells in Graves' hyperthyroidism and ophthalmopathy. This second study notes: The TCR CDR3 first-round RT-PCR relied on the HTBI primer set.

This receptor was taken from a man younger than 35 with Graves disease. The sample here was peripheral blood mononuclear cells (PBMCs), taken at new diagnosis, from a patient treated with antithyroid drugs. The chain has TRBV2 and TRBJ2-1; a possible D gene is TRBD2 (5 bases). The CDR3 spells CASIEELGGEQFF. The CDR3, as DNA: TGTGCCAGCATAGAGGAACTAGGTGGTGAGCAGTTCTTC.